This T cell receptor beta chain was sequenced for a study of cytomegalovirus exposure and HLA in healthy donors. Study summary: The same platform was used for the roughly 130 validation repertoires and the 500 to 700 first-cohort repertoires, a later analysis reported. Regarding the study as a whole: The authors enumerated 150 to 200 TCR beta chains as linked to cytomegalovirus. Rarity marked most TCR sequences, yet some public TCRs occurred in many donors.

The germline V gene encodes CDR1 SGHDT and CDR2 YYEEEE. The CDR3 has 13 amino acids. With 2 bases clipped from V and 4 bases from J, the junction kept 2 bases outside the gene matches. The donors were members of the roughly 130-subject validation cohort (separate from the approximately 670-subject first cohort). This clone appeared once. Its antigen is not identified. Only in-frame clones appear in the TCRdb table, and some are missing; sequencing was by immunoSEQ multiplex PCR. The data show some 120,000 clones, around 90% seen once. Sequencing was done on a sample of PBMCs. This receptor was identified in a woman aged 18-35 years in good health and CMV-seronegative. This rearrangement joins TRBV5-6 to TRBJ1-2; 7 bases line up with TRBD1. The chain's CDR3 is CASSFQGGYGYTF. DNA of the CDR3: TGTGCCAGCAGCTTCCAGGGGGGCTATGGCTACACCTTC.